The 8 T cell receptor beta chains presented below share a single source sample, sequenced in a study of low-dose radiotherapy and immunotherapy resistance in tumors. Priming of first-strand cDNA relied on TRAV- and TRBV-specific primers (covering alpha and beta chains). With a constant-region primer and a V-primer adapter, TCRs were subjected to roughly 18 PCR cycles of amplification. In TCRdb, the reads were re-called with MiXCR into one record per CDR3 protein. The profile shows about 60,000 distinct CDR3 sequences, roughly a quarter of them singletons. Time point noted: before trial treatment. The sequencing here drew on PBMCs, taken before treatment. The receptors derive from a male donor with prostate cancer.

In its sample, this clonotype was seen many times. The chain recombines TRBV6-2 or TRBV6-3 with TRBJ2-7; 10 nucleotides align to TRBD1. Germline V gene data show CDR1 as MNHEY and CDR2 as SVGEGT. The CDR3 covers 12 residues. V lost 11 bases, J lost 2 bases, and 3 bases stayed unmatched. The CDR3 DNA reads as TGTGCCGCGGGACAGGGGACCTACGAGCAGTACTTC. Its protein product is CAAGQGTYEQYF.

This clonotype showed up many times. The chain carries TRBV12-3 or TRBV12-4 and TRBJ2-7; 7 nucleotides agree with TRBD2. There are 12 residues in the CDR3. V lost 3 bases, J lost 6 bases, and 2 bases stayed unmatched. The CDR3 reads CASSFGGVEQYF. In DNA, the CDR3 is TGTGCCAGCAGTTTTGGGGGGGTCGAGCAGTACTTC.

This clonotype was counted a few times. V is TRBV7-3 and J is TRBJ2-3, with TRBD2 identical over 7 bases. The CDR3 is made up of 15 amino acids. CDR1 is SGHTA, CDR2 FQGTGA, per germline. V lost 3 bases to trimming and J lost 1 base; unmatched junction nucleotides: 4. CDR3 sequence reads: CASSFGAGGTDTQYF. In DNA form, the CDR3 reads TGTGCCAGCAGCTTTGGCGCGGGGGGCACAGATACGCAGTATTTT.

This clonotype was seen ten or more times. This rearrangement joins TRBV23-1 to TRBJ2-2, with TRBD2 matching 8 bases. TRBV23-1 is placed among ORFs of uncertain function. CDR3 size: 16 residues. V was pared by 0 bases and J by 7 bases, with 7 bases of the junction left unmatched. The CDR3 protein is CASSQSSGSLGGELFF. CDR3 nucleotides: TGCGCCAGCAGTCAATCCAGCGGGAGTTTGGGCGGGGAGCTGTTTTTT.

The V and J genes are TRBV7-9 and TRBJ2-3; 8 nucleotides agree with TRBD2. Germline CDR1 is SEHNR and CDR2 is FQNEAQ (reference sequence). V lost 4 bases, J lost 5 bases, and 5 bases stayed unmatched. The CDR3 is 14 amino acids. The chain's CDR3 is CASSSGLDGDTQYF. CDR3 sequence (DNA): TGTGCCAGCAGCTCGGGACTAGACGGAGATACGCAGTATTTT.

CDR3 sequence (DNA): TGTGCCAGCAAATACACAGGGGGGGGTCAGTCACCCCTCCACTTT. Translating gives CASKYTGGGQSPLHF. The rearrangement joins TRBV12-3 or TRBV12-4 to TRBJ1-6, with TRBD1 identical over 8 bases. Germline trimming cut 7 bases from V and 10 bases from J; bases unmatched to any gene: 12. This CDR3 spans 15 amino acids.

With regard to this clonotype: This likely stems from a read error, as it lies one base from a far larger clone. The chain carries TRBV6-1 and TRBJ2-1, with 9 bases lining up with TRBD1. The germline gives CDR1 MNHNS, CDR2 SASEGT. The CDR3 contains 15 residues. V was pared by 6 bases and J by 5 bases, with 8 bases of the junction left unmatched. The CDR3 DNA is TGTGCCAGCAGATCCGGGACAGGGACCCACAATGAGCAGTTCTTC. Residues: CASRSGTGTHNEQFF.

This clonotype was found many times. The rearrangement joins TRBV20-1 to TRBJ2-5; 9 nucleotides line up with TRBD2. Looked up from germline, CDR1 is DFQATT and CDR2 is SNEGSKA (reference sequence). The CDR3 has 16 amino acids. Trimming took 6 bases from V and 2 from J; bases not matched to a gene: 13. The DNA of the CDR3 is TGCAGTGCCCAGCCCAGCGGGGGGCCCGAACAAGAGACCCAGTACTTC. Translation gives CSAQPSGGPEQETQYF.